The clone carrying this T cell receptor beta chain has a count of ten or more. The antigen is undetermined. The V gene's germline CDR1 is SEHNR and CDR2 FQNEAQ (reference sequence). The CDR3 totals 15 residues. Trimming removed 0 bases from V and 2 bases from J, with 8 bases in between. This sample is drawn from a study of regulatory T cells in long-lasting Graves disease. Time point: newly diagnosed GD, antithyroid drugs for less than 3 months. The authors made the TCR library using RNA they extracted from PBMCs. Study results and caveats: Persistent patients shared more public clonotypes (under 3,000) than newly diagnosed patients (966). Gene preferences differed: TRBV28, TRBJ1-2, TRBJ2-5 in persistent cases.

For TCR beta, libraries came from iRepertoire HTBI primers and Arm-PCR of CDR3 regions. Per the original data handling: Throughout the samples, researchers identified around 65 TRBV and roughly 13 TRBJ segments. TCRdb analysed the multiplex PCR reads with MiXCR anew, one entry per CDR3 protein. TCRdb, not the authors, supplied the V and J calls. The repertoire holds a few hundred thousand distinct CDR3 sequences, 15% seen once, with about 8.2% in the top ten. The same data also went into a second study, on T cells in Graves' hyperthyroidism and ophthalmopathy. That work states: When the TCR CDR3 underwent first-round RT-PCR, the HTBI primer set was used.

The TCR originated in a woman in her thirties or forties with Graves disease. This material consisted of peripheral blood mononuclear cells (PBMCs), taken at new diagnosis, from a patient treated with antithyroid drugs. The chain joins TRBV7-9 to TRBJ2-1, with D unclear. The CDR3 region has the DNA TGTGCCAGCAGCTTAGCGGGAATGGCCTACAATGAGCAGTTCTTC. As protein: CASSLAGMAYNEQFF.